Shown below are 30 T cell receptor beta chains from a single sample sequenced in a study of blood T cell repertoires in COVID-19. Sequencing used immunoSEQ multiplex PCR; TCRdb keeps in-frame clones, though not all of them. The repertoire has 200,000 to 250,000 clones, about 86% of them found once; the top ten carry roughly 4%. Input material: PBMCs or T cells enriched from blood (not recorded which). The receptors derive from a woman in her twenties or thirties who had been exposed to COVID-19.

The chain joins TRBV5-1 to TRBJ1-5; TRBD1 agrees at 9 bases. V was pared by 4 bases and J by 1 base, with 3 bases of the junction left unmatched. CDR3 size: 15 residues. CDR1 and CDR2 from the germline V gene are SGHRS and YFSETQ. DNA of the CDR3: TGCGCCAGCAGCCAGGGGACAGGGAGCAATCAGCCCCAGCATTTT. Protein product: CASSQGTGSNQPQHF.

This clone was recorded a few times. J is TRBJ1-6 and V is TRBV15; 11 bases map to TRBD1. V was pared by 3 bases and J by 8 bases, with 3 bases of the junction left unmatched. Germline values: CDR1 LNHNV, CDR2 YYDKDF (reference sequence). CDR3 length equals 15 residues. This CDR3 is CATSRDRGQHSPLHF. CDR3 nucleotides: TGTGCCACCAGCAGGGACAGGGGGCAGCATTCACCCCTCCACTTT.

The V gene is TRBV2, the J gene TRBJ1-3, with a possible D match to TRBD1 (5 bases). The CDR3 is 15 residues long. Per germline, CDR1 SNHLY and CDR2 FYNNEI. V gave up 9 bases and J gave up 0 bases, with 15 bases separating them. In DNA, the CDR3 is TGTGCCAGGAAAGTAGGGGTTAGCTCTGGAAACACCATATATTTT. Its protein is CARKVGVSSGNTIYF.

V gene TRBV7-9 combines with J gene TRBJ1-4, with a weak D call TRBD1 (6 bases). Looked up from germline, CDR1 is SEHNR and CDR2 is FQNEAQ (reference sequence). Deletions cut 1 base from V and 7 bases from J, with 7 bases between. CDR3 length: 13 residues. Here the CDR3 reads CASSLGTAEKLFF. CDR3 bases: TGTGCCAGCAGCTTAGGGACAGCTGAAAAACTGTTTTTT.

The chain carries TRBV19 and TRBJ2-3; 9 bases line up with TRBD1. The J segment lost 5 bases and the V segment lost 7 bases, leaving 7 bases of the junction unmatched. CDR1 LNHDA and CDR2 SQIVND come from the germline V gene (reference sequence). This CDR3 contains 14 residues. The CDR3 sequence is CASTPTGGQDTQYF. The CDR3 nucleotides read TGTGCCAGTACCCCAACAGGGGGCCAAGATACGCAGTATTTT.

The chain has TRBV29-1 and TRBJ1-1; 8 nucleotides line up with TRBD1. The germline gives CDR1 SQVTM, CDR2 ANQGSEA. This CDR3 has 15 amino acids. The V segment lost 2 bases and the J segment 4 bases; nucleotides outside the gene matches: 9. Written as DNA, the CDR3 is TGCAGCGTTGAAAAGGGCAGGGGGCAGAGCACTGAAGCTTTCTTT. This encodes CSVEKGRGQSTEAFF.

CDR3 bases: TGTGCCAGCAGTCTGGGGACAGGGACTGGAAACACCATATATTTT. Translation: CASSLGTGTGNTIYF. The chain joins TRBV27 to TRBJ1-3; 9 bases are a match to TRBD1. The CDR3 is 15 residues long. Germline V gene data show CDR1 as MNHEY and CDR2 as SMNVEV (reference sequence). Trimming removed 5 bases from V and 2 bases from J; junction bases left unmatched: 4.

This sequence joins TRBV11-3 and TRBJ1-3; perhaps TRBD1 as D (5 bases). The germline CDR1 and CDR2 sequences are SGHNT and YENEEA. The ends were cut back, 2 bases at V and 3 bases at J, with 14 bases in the middle. The length of the CDR3 is 16 residues. The CDR3 region is CASSLYGGQGGNTIYF. In DNA form, the CDR3 reads TGTGCCAGCAGCTTATACGGAGGGCAGGGTGGAAACACCATATATTTT.

J is TRBJ1-6 and V is TRBV30, with D perhaps TRBD1 (5 bases). The ends were cut back, 0 bases at V and 13 bases at J, with 13 bases in the middle. Per the germline V gene, CDR1 is GTSNPN and CDR2 is SVGIG (reference sequence). The CDR3 contains 13 residues. The CDR3 DNA reads as TGTGCCTGGAGTGTACGGGCGGACACCCCCCTCCACTTT. Translated, it gives CAWSVRADTPLHF.

This chain links TRBV14 with TRBJ1-2; TRBD1 matches at 9 bases. Germline-derived CDR1 and CDR2 are SGHDN and FVKESK. V shed 4 bases, J shed 5 bases, and the junction held 2 bases outside the gene matches. The CDR3 runs 13 residues. For the CDR3, the DNA is TGTGCCAGCAGCCCCGGGACAGGGTATGGCTACACCTTC. This translates into CASSPGTGYGYTF.

The chain combines TRBV5-3 with TRBJ2-5; weak D call: TRBD2 (6 bases). TRBV5-3 is identified as an open reading frame with a role that is uncertain. The V end was cut by 7 bases, the J end by 3 bases, with 16 bases between. CDR3 length: 14 residues. For the CDR3, the DNA is TGTGCCAGATTCCGGGAAGGAGGGGAAGAGACCCAGTACTTC. Its translation: CARFREGGEETQYF.

This sequence joins TRBV19 and TRBJ1-1, with a tentative D call TRBD1 (6 bases). The V gene's germline CDR1 is LNHDA and CDR2 SQIVND (reference sequence). Trimming cost V 1 base and J 5 bases, with 14 bases left between them. This CDR3 contains 15 residues. The CDR3 nucleotides read TGTGCCAGTAGTATAGGGGGACATCTTGTGACTGAAGCTTTCTTT. It yields the protein CASSIGGHLVTEAFF.

The chain couples TRBV11-2 to TRBJ1-4; tentative D call: TRBD1 (5 bases). Germline CDR1 reads SGHAT; CDR2 reads FQNNGV. The CDR3 contains 14 residues. Trimming took off 4 bases at V and 4 bases at J, with 10 bases between the two ends. CDR3 nucleotide sequence: TGTGCCAGCAGCTACCAAGACAGTAATGAAAAACTGTTTTTT. This codes for CASSYQDSNEKLFF.

This chain uses TRBV12-5 with TRBJ2-3; 8 bases agree with TRBD2. Germline CDR1 reads LGHNT; CDR2 reads FRNRAP. CDR3 length: 15 residues. Trimming at V came to 6 bases and at J to 2 bases, leaving 7 bases not matched to a gene. DNA for the CDR3: TGTGCTAGTGGCCCGGGGGGGACTGCCACAGATACGCAGTATTTT. Its translation is CASGPGGTATDTQYF.

The chain uses TRBV9 and TRBJ2-7; D may be TRBD2 (5 bases). In germline, CDR1 is SGDLS, CDR2 YYNGEE. The CDR3 consists of 15 residues. V lost 5 bases to trimming and J lost 0 bases, with 15 bases between them. As DNA, the CDR3 is TGTGCCAGCAGTCCCGGTACGGGGTTCTCCTACGAGCAGTACTTC. Residues: CASSPGTGFSYEQYF.

The chain is built from TRBV18 and TRBJ1-2, with 11 bases lining up with TRBD1. This CDR3 has 15 residues. Trimming removed 3 bases from V and 4 bases from J; junction bases left unmatched: 4. CDR1 KGHSH and CDR2 LQKENI come from the germline V gene. CDR3 nucleotides: TGTGCCAGCTCACCTACAGGACAGGGGGCCTATGGCTACACCTTC. This encodes CASSPTGQGAYGYTF. The full variable domain, in which reference TRBV18 and TRBJ1-2 provide the parts outside the CDR3, is NAGVMQNPRHLVRRRGQEARLRCSPMKGHSHVYWYRQLPEEGLKFMVYLQKENIIDESGMPKERFSAEFPKEGPSILRIQQVVRGDSAAYFCASSPTGQGAYGYTFGSGTRLTVV.

The gene calls are TRBV10-3 and TRBJ2-3; 9 bases line up with TRBD2. The ends lost 4 bases at V and 3 bases at J; junction bases unmatched: 2. Germline lookup yields CDR1 ENHRY and CDR2 SYGVKD. The CDR3 is 14 residues long. The CDR3 protein is CAISGLAGTDTQYF. The CDR3 bases are TGTGCCATCAGTGGGCTAGCGGGGACAGATACGCAGTATTTT.

The CDR3 DNA reads as TGTGCCAGTAGTATAGATCGGGGATCTGCGGGCGAAGCTTTCTTT. Translation gives CASSIDRGSAGEAFF. The gene calls are TRBV19 and TRBJ1-1; D ambiguous. This CDR3 is built from 15 residues. Trimming cost V 0 bases and J 8 bases, with 16 bases left between them. CDR1 is LNHDA and CDR2 is SQIVND in the germline V gene (reference sequence).

V gene TRBV5-1 combines with J gene TRBJ1-1; the D is unclear. CDR3 length equals 17 residues. V was clipped by 0 bases and J by 4 bases, with 19 bases between them. Per germline, CDR1 SGHRS and CDR2 YFSETQ. CDR3 residues: CASSLARRVESGTEAFF. The CDR3 DNA is TGCGCCAGCAGCTTGGCTCGGAGGGTCGAGAGTGGCACTGAAGCTTTCTTT.

The rearrangement joins TRBV5-1 to TRBJ2-7, with D possibly being TRBD1 (6 bases). Per germline, CDR1 SGHRS and CDR2 YFSETQ. The CDR3 contains 16 residues. With 4 bases removed from V and 2 bases from J, the gap between germline ends came to 19 bases. Here the CDR3 reads CASSPSRERGTYEQYF. CDR3 DNA: TGCGCCAGCAGCCCGTCCCGGGAAAGGGGGACCTACGAGCAGTACTTC. Filled out from reference TRBV5-1 and TRBJ2-7, the complete variable domain reads KAGVTQTPRYLIKTRGQQVTLSCSPISGHRSVSWYQQTPGQGLQFLFEYFSETQRNKGNFPGRFSGRQFSNSRSEMNVSTLELGDSALYLCASSPSRERGTYEQYFGPGTRLTVT.

This chain joins TRBV2 and TRBJ1-2, with TRBD1 matching 7 bases. There are 14 residues in the CDR3. Germline CDR1 SNHLY, CDR2 FYNNEI. Trimming cost V 10 bases and J 1 base; bases outside gene matches: 9. The CDR3 DNA reads as TGTGCCACCGTATCCGGGACAGTTAACTATGGCTACACCTTC. Translated, it gives CATVSGTVNYGYTF.

This chain connects TRBV7-2 to TRBJ1-2; tentative D call: TRBD1 (5 bases). The CDR3 has 17 amino acids. The germline V and J ends were trimmed by 1 base and 7 bases, with 22 bases remaining between them. Germline-derived CDR1 and CDR2 are SGHTA and FQGNSA. CDR3 in amino acids: CASSLGAFYWGFSGYTF. CDR3 bases: TGTGCCAGCAGCTTAGGGGCTTTTTATTGGGGCTTCAGTGGCTACACCTTC.

The rearrangement uses TRBV7-2 and TRBJ2-7; TRBD2 aligns across 8 bases. This CDR3 comprises 16 residues. J was trimmed by 1 base and V by 1 base; bases with no gene match: 6. Germline CDR1 is SGHTA and CDR2 is FQGNSA. CDR3 nucleotide sequence: TGTGCCAGCAGCTTAGACGGGGGGGTCCTTTCCTACGAGCAGTACTTC. Translating gives CASSLDGGVLSYEQYF.

This chain joins TRBV6-5 and TRBJ2-5; TRBD2 might be the D (5 bases). The CDR3 extends over 12 amino acids. V lost 5 bases and J 5 bases, leaving 9 bases between the germline ends. Germline V CDR1 and CDR2: MNHEY, SVGAGI. CDR3 sequence reads: CASSRGAETQYF. DNA for the CDR3: TGTGCCAGCAGTCGGGGAGCGGAGACCCAGTACTTC.

The chain combines TRBV25-1 with TRBJ1-1; D is possibly TRBD1 (5 bases). V gave up 7 bases and J gave up 1 base, with 16 bases separating them. This CDR3 contains 15 residues. Germline V gene data show CDR1 as MGHDK and CDR2 as SYGVNS. The CDR3 sequence: CASTTGGVTNTEAFF. For the CDR3, the DNA is TGTGCCAGCACCACCGGAGGGGTGACGAACACTGAAGCTTTCTTT. Supplemented by reference TRBV25-1 and TRBJ1-1, the full variable domain reads EADIYQTPRYLVIGTGKKITLECSQTMGHDKMYWYQQDPGMELHLIHYSYGVNSTEKGDLSSESTVSRIRTEHFPLTLESARPSHTSQYLCASTTGGVTNTEAFFGQGTRLTVV.

The chain is built from TRBV10-3 and TRBJ2-7; a weak D match, TRBD2 (6 bases). The ends were cut back, 8 bases at V and 3 bases at J, with 8 bases in the middle. CDR1 is ENHRY and CDR2 is SYGVKD in the germline V gene. The CDR3 sequence is 11 residues long. DNA for the CDR3: TGTGCCATCGGGGGGTACTACGAGCAGTACTTC. Encoded protein: CAIGGYYEQYF.

This chain links TRBV12-3 or TRBV12-4 with TRBJ2-7; 7 nucleotides match TRBD1. The CDR3 is 13 residues long. The ends lost 4 bases at V and 3 bases at J; junction bases unmatched: 3. The CDR3 loop is CASSYDRVYEQYF. CDR3 in DNA: TGTGCCAGCAGTTATGACAGGGTCTACGAGCAGTACTTC.

The CDR3 sequence is CASSQVLGSWKRDTGELFF. CDR3 in DNA: TGTGCCAGCAGCCAAGTCTTAGGGTCGTGGAAGCGGGACACCGGGGAGCTGTTTTTT. The rearrangement links TRBV4-2 to TRBJ2-2; D is possibly TRBD2 (6 bases). Germline V lookup: CDR1 LGHNA, CDR2 YNFKEQ. This CDR3 is built from 19 residues. Trimming left V 1 base short and J 3 bases short, with 21 bases between.

The chain joins TRBV7-3 to TRBJ1-2; D unclear. Germline assignment: CDR1 SGHTA and CDR2 FQGTGA. This CDR3 contains 15 residues. Trimming took off 5 bases at V and 7 bases at J, with 20 bases between the two ends. CDR3 sequence reads: CASSPQPGFRGGYTF. DNA of the CDR3: TGTGCCAGCAGCCCCCAGCCCGGATTCAGAGGTGGCTACACCTTC.

The chain joins TRBV19 to TRBJ1-5; unclear D gene. V lost 5 bases to trimming and J lost 0 bases, with 2 bases between them. Germline CDR1 is LNHDA and CDR2 is SQIVND (reference sequence). This CDR3 contains 12 residues. The CDR3, as DNA: TGTGCCAGTAGTCATAGCAATCAGCCCCAGCATTTT. Its translation is CASSHSNQPQHF.